This entry is about one T cell receptor (beta chain). This sample is part of a study of blood T cell repertoires in COVID-19. Study at large: COVID-19 samples from acute and convalescent phases originated in the United States, Italy and Spain. T cells, B-cell-depleted T cells, or PBMCs supplied cDNA or gDNA.

Methods used by the authors: Reference gene primer amplification in the assay estimated nucleated cell counts. Method: immunoSEQ multiplex PCR; TCRdb's copy keeps in-frame clones and lacks some. V and J calls and clone size are given by that table; D and trimming were obtained from the DNA. Of roughly 20,000 clones listed, approximately 84% are singletons. Germline V gives CDR1 SGHAT, CDR2 FQNNGV. V lost 1 base to trimming and J lost 6 bases, with 7 bases between them. CDR3 size: 12 residues. Sequencing was carried out using peripheral blood. This TCR was recovered from a human donor with active COVID-19. The donor label of this sample is uncertain. The rearrangement joins TRBV11-2 to TRBJ2-7; D uncertain. CDR3 DNA: TGTGCCAGCAGCTTAGTTTTATCCGAGCAGTACTTC. Its protein product is CASSLVLSEQYF.